This TCR beta chain was identified during a study of blood T cell repertoires in COVID-19. Study-wide background: Italy, Spain and the United States were the sources of the convalescent and acute COVID-19 samples.

In this sample, this clone turned up a few times. Profiled with immunoSEQ multiplex PCR; TCRdb holds only in-frame clones, not every one. The sample lists fewer than 200,000 clones, 82% occurring once. Recovered status applied to Cohort 3 donors who had two consecutive negative PCRs. It also applied to those with clearance or with symptom resolution. The sample comprised PBMCs or T cells enriched from blood (not recorded which). This receptor was taken from a man aged 55-75 years who had recovered from COVID-19.

The CDR3 bases are TGCGCCAGCAGCTTGGAACAGGGTGGACTCTCAGTCGCTGAAGCTTTCTTT. Protein product: CASSLEQGGLSVAEAFF. This chain links TRBV5-1 with TRBJ1-1; D may be TRBD1 (6 bases). Germline V lookup: CDR1 SGHRS, CDR2 YFSETQ. The CDR3 loop spans 17 amino acids. Trimming took off 0 bases at V and 6 bases at J, with 21 bases between the two ends.